The 7 T cell receptor beta chains below all came from one sample that was sequenced in a study of blood T cell repertoires in COVID-19. The table came from immunoSEQ multiplex PCR; TCRdb's copy has only in-frame clones and leaves some out. In the table there are about 120,000 clones, 65% to 80% of which are singletons. Sequenced sample: peripheral blood. These receptors were collected from a human donor with acute or convalescent COVID-19. The donor label of this sample is uncertain.

The chain joins TRBV6-5 to TRBJ1-2, with TRBD1 as a possible D gene (5 bases). Trimming shortened V by 5 bases and J by 2 bases, and 9 bases separated the two germline ends. CDR1 MNHEY and CDR2 SVGAGI come from the germline V gene. The length of the CDR3 is 13 residues. The CDR3 loop is CASSRTGNYGYTF. DNA of the CDR3: TGTGCCAGCAGTCGCACAGGAAACTATGGCTACACCTTC.

This clone was picked up one time. V usage is TRBV14 and J usage is TRBJ1-1; 9 nucleotides line up with TRBD1. The CDR3 is made up of 19 amino acids. The junction had 11 bases not matched to a gene; V was cut back by 0 bases and J by 0 bases. Looked up from germline, CDR1 is SGHDN and CDR2 is FVKESK. The CDR3 spells CASSQDGGQGYFMNTEAFF. CDR3 nucleotide sequence: TGTGCCAGCAGCCAAGATGGCGGACAGGGGTATTTCATGAACACTGAAGCTTTCTTT. Full variable domain (outside the CDR3, taken from reference TRBV14 and TRBJ1-1): EAGVTQFPSHSVIEKGQTVTLRCDPISGHDNLYWYRRVMGKEIKFLLHFVKESKQDESGMPNNRFLAERTGGTYSTLKVQPAELEDSGVYFCASSQDGGQGYFMNTEAFFGQGTRLTVV.

The sample holds a few counts of this clone. This specimen includes other DNA sequences encoding the same CDR3. V usage is TRBV7-2 and J usage is TRBJ2-5; the match to TRBD2 covers 8 bases. Germline V gene lookup returns CDR1 SGHTA and CDR2 FQGNSA. CDR3 length: 14 residues. J gave up 2 bases and V 2 bases, and 1 base lay outside the gene matches. CDR3 in amino acids: CASSLTGGQETQYF. The CDR3 DNA reads as TGTGCCAGCAGCTTAACGGGGGGGCAAGAGACCCAGTACTTC.

This clone has just a few counts. The genes are TRBV24-1 and TRBJ2-7, with D unresolved. Germline assignment: CDR1 KGHDR and CDR2 SFDVKD. This CDR3 region has 16 residues. Trimming took 0 bases from V and 2 from J, leaving 13 bases between them. The CDR3 region has the DNA TGTGCCACCAGTGATTTGCAAGGTACTGGAGCCTACGAGCAGTACGTC. Translated: CATSDLQGTGAYEQYV.

The V gene is TRBV9, the J gene TRBJ2-3, with 13 bases that match TRBD2. The germline CDR1 and CDR2 sequences are SGDLS and YYNGEE. Germline trimming cut 2 bases from V and 2 bases from J; bases unmatched to any gene: 14. The CDR3 runs 20 residues. Here the CDR3 reads CASSVLPGLAGTTLTDTQYF. The CDR3 bases are TGTGCCAGCAGCGTCTTACCGGGACTAGCGGGGACAACCCTCACAGATACGCAGTATTTT. The variable domain in full, completed from reference TRBV9 and TRBJ2-3, reads DSGVTQTPKHLITATGQRVTLRCSPRSGDLSVYWYQQSLDQGLQFLIQYYNGEERAKGNILERFSAQQFPDLHSELNLSSLELGDSALYFCASSVLPGLAGTTLTDTQYFGPGTRLTVL.

The J gene is TRBJ2-5, the V gene TRBV7-9, with 8 bases identical to TRBD2. Germline-derived CDR1 and CDR2 are SEHNR and FQNEAQ (reference sequence). V lost 8 bases and J lost 6; bases outside the gene matches: 8. The CDR3 extends over 13 amino acids. The CDR3 reads CASRTGLEQTQYF. CDR3 sequence (DNA): TGTGCCAGCCGGACGGGACTAGAACAGACCCAGTACTTC.

The chain combines TRBV10-1 with TRBJ2-3; 9 bases line up with TRBD1. The CDR3 spans 18 residues. Per germline, CDR1 WNHNN and CDR2 SYGVQD (reference sequence). V lost 5 bases to trimming and J lost 1 base; unmatched junction nucleotides: 13. CDR3: CASSTGTGYPIGTDTQYF. The DNA of the CDR3 is TGCGCCAGCAGTACTGGGACAGGGTACCCCATCGGCACAGATACGCAGTATTTT.